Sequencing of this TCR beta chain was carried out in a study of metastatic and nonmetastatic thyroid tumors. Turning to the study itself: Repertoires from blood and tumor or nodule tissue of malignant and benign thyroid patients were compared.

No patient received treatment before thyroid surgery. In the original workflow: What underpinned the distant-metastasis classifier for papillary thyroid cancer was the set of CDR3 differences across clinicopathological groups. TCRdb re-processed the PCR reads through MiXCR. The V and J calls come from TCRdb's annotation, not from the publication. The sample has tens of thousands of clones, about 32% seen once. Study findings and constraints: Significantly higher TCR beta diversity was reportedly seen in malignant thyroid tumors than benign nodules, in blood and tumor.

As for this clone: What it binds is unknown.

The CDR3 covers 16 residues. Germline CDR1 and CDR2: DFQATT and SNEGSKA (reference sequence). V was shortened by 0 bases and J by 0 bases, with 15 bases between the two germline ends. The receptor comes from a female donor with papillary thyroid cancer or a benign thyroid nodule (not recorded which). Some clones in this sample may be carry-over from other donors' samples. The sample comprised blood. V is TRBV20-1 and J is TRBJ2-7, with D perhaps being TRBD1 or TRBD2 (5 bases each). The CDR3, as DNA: TGCAGTGCTAGAGATTTTAGGGACGGGACCTCCTACGAGCAGTACTTC. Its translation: CSARDFRDGTSYEQYF.